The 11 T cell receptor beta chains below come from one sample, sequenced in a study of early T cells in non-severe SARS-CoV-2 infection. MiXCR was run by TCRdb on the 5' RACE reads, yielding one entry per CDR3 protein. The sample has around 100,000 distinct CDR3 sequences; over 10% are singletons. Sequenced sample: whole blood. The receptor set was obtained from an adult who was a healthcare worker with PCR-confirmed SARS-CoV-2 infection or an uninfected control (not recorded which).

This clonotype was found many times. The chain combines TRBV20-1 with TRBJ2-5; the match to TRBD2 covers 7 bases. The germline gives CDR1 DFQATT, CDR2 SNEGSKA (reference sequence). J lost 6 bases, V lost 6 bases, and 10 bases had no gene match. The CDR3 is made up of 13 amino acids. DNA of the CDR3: TGCAGTGCGCGGCGGGAGTACTTAAAGACCCAGTACTTC. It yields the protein CSARREYLKTQYF.

As DNA, the CDR3 is TGTGCCAGCAGCTTAGGGGACTTCAACACCGGGGAGCTGTTTTTT. This translates into CASSLGDFNTGELFF. The J gene is TRBJ2-2, the V gene TRBV7-2; D perhaps matches TRBD2 (6 bases). CDR1 is SGHTA, CDR2 FQGNSA, per germline. V was trimmed by 1 base and J by 2 bases, leaving 8 bases between them. The CDR3 runs 15 residues.

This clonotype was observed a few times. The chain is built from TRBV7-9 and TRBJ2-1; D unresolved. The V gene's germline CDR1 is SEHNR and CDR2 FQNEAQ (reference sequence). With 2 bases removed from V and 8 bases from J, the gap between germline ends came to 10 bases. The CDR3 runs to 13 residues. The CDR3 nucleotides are TGTGCCAGCAGCTTAACCAGAATGGATGAGCAGTTCTTC. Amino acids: CASSLTRMDEQFF.

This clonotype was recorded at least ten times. The CDR3 sequence: CASSLSNQPQHF. CDR3 DNA: TGTGCCAGCAGCTTGTCTAATCAGCCCCAGCATTTT. The chain is built from TRBV7-9 and TRBJ1-5; no clear D gene. The CDR3 covers 12 residues. V was cut by 3 bases and J by 4 bases, with 4 bases left in between. CDR1 and CDR2 (germline): SEHNR, FQNEAQ (reference sequence).

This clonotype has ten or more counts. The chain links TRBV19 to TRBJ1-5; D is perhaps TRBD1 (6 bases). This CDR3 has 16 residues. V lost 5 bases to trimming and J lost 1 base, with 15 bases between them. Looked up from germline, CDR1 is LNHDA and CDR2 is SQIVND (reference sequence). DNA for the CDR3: TGTGCCAGTAGTCTATACAGGGTGAGAAGCAATCAGCCCCAGCATTTT. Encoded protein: CASSLYRVRSNQPQHF.

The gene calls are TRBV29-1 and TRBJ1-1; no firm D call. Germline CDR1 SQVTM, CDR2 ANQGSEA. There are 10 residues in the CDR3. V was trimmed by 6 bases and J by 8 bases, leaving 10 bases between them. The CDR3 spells CSVPNVEAFF. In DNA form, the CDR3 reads TGCAGCGTCCCGAACGTCGAAGCTTTCTTT.

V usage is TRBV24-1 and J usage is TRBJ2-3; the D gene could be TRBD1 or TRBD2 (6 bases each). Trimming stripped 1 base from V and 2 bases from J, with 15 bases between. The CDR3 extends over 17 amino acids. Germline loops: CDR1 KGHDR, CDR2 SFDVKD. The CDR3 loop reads CATSDFLGWGATDTQYF. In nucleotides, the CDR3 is TGTGCCACCAGTGATTTCCTGGGGTGGGGGGCCACAGATACGCAGTATTTT.

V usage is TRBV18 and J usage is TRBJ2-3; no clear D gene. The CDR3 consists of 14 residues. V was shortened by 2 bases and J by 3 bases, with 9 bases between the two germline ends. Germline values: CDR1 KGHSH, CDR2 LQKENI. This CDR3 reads CASSPTLGTDTQYF. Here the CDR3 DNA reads TGTGCCAGCTCACCAACCCTGGGGACAGATACGCAGTATTTT.

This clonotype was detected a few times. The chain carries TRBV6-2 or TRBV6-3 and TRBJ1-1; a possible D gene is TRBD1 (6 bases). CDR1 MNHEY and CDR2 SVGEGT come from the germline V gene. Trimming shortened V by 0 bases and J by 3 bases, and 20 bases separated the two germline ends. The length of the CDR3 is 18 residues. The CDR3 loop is CASSYSRTGDRMDTEAFF. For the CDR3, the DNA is TGTGCCAGCAGTTACTCGAGAACGGGAGACAGGATGGACACTGAAGCTTTCTTT.

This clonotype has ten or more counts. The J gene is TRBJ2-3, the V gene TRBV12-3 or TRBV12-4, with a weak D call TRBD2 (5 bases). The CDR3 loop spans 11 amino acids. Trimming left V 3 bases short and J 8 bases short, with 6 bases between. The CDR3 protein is CASSFRGTQYF. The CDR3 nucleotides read TGTGCCAGCAGTTTCCGGGGTACGCAGTATTTT.

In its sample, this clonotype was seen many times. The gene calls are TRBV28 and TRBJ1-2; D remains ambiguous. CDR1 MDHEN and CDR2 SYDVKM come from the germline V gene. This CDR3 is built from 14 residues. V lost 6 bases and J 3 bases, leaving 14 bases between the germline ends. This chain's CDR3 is CASSPIPLDYGYTF. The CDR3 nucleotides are TGTGCCAGCAGCCCAATCCCGTTAGACTATGGCTACACCTTC.